This T cell receptor beta chain was sequenced in a study of OX40 agonist ivuxolimab in advanced cancers. Germline V gene data show CDR1 as SGHRS and CDR2 as YFSETQ. V was trimmed by 5 bases and J by 2 bases, leaving 9 bases between them. CDR3 size: 13 residues. Libraries were prepared by immunoSEQ multiplex PCR; TCRdb keeps only in-frame clonotypes and omits some of them. The table includes tens of thousands of clones, 80% to 85% detected once. The chain recombines TRBV5-1 with TRBJ2-3; the D is unclear. The sample was CD4+ or CD8+ T cells sorted from blood, taken in a trial of the OX40 agonist ivuxolimab. This sequence originates from an adult with an advanced solid tumor such as melanoma, head and neck, liver or kidney cancer. In DNA, the CDR3 is TGCGCCAGCAGGTATTCAGACACAGATACGCAGTATTTT. Its protein product is CASRYSDTDTQYF. The full variable domain, its missing parts supplied by reference TRBV5-1 and TRBJ2-3, is KAGVTQTPRYLIKTRGQQVTLSCSPISGHRSVSWYQQTPGQGLQFLFEYFSETQRNKGNFPGRFSGRQFSNSRSEMNVSTLELGDSALYLCASRYSDTDTQYFGPGTRLTVL.